This T cell receptor (beta chain) was found in a study of cytomegalovirus exposure and HLA in healthy donors. Looking at the study overall: The roughly 120 validation repertoires, a later analysis reported, used the same platform as the approximately 700 first-cohort repertoires.

Data came from immunoSEQ multiplex PCR; TCRdb stores just in-frame clones and leaves some out. The repertoire has 100,000 to 150,000 clones, 75% to 90% of them found once; the top ten carry over 1%. Germline assignment: CDR1 WNHNN and CDR2 SYGVQD (reference sequence). The length of the CDR3 is 13 residues. V lost 6 bases to trimming and J lost 9 bases, with 15 bases between them. This rearrangement joins TRBV10-1 to TRBJ2-1, with D possibly called TRBD1 or TRBD2 (6 bases each). Sequencing was carried out using PBMCs. The sequence was obtained from a woman under 30 in good health and CMV-seronegative. The DNA of the CDR3 is TGCGCCAGCAGGGAGGGGGGCAGGGGTGAGCAGTTCTTC. It specifies CASREGGRGEQFF.